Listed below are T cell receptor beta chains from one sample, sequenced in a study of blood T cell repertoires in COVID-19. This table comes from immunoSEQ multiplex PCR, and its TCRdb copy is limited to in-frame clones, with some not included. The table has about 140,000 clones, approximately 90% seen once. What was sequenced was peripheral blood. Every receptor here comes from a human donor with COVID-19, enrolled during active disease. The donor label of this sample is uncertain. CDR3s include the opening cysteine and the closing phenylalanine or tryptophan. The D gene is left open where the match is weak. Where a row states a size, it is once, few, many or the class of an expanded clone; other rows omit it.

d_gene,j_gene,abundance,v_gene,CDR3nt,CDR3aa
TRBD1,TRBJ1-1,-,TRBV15,TGTGCCACCAGCGTTTCGACAGGGGTTACTGAAGCTTTCTTT,CATSVSTGVTEAFF
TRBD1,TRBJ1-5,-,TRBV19,TGTGCCAGTAGTACTGGACAGGGGGCACGTCAGCCCCAGCATTTT,CASSTGQGARQPQHF
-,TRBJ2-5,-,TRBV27,TGTGCCAGCAGCCCCTCGTGGAGTGGGAGGCAAGAGACCCAGTACTTC,CASSPSWSGRQETQYF
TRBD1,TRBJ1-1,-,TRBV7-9,TGTGCCAGCAGCCTACCCGGGACAGGGGAAATGAACACTGAAGCTTTCTTT,CASSLPGTGEMNTEAFF
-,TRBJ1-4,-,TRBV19,TGTGCCAGTAGCGACCGGGGACTAAATGAAAAACTGTTTTTT,CASSDRGLNEKLFF
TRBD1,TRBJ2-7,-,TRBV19,TGTGCCAGTAGTATAGGCGCCCCTGGACAGGGATCTTACGAGCAGTACTTC,CASSIGAPGQGSYEQYF
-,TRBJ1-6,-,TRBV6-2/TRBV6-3,TGTGCCAGCAGTTCCCCCGCCAGGGGTAATTCACCCCTCCACTTT,CASSSPARGNSPLHF
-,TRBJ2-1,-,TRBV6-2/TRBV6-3,TGTGCCAGCAGTTACTACGAGCGCACCTACAATGAGCAGTTCTTC,CASSYYERTYNEQFF
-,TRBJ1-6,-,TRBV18,TGTGCCAGCTCACCAGCGCGGGGGGATAATTCACCCCTCCACTTT,CASSPARGDNSPLHF
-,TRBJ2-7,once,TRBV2,TGTGCCAGCAGTGACGATAGCGGCAGCTCCTACGAGCAGTACTTC,CASSDDSGSSYEQYF
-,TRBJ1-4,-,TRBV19,TGTGCCAGTAGTAGCCCCCGTCAGGGCTTGGAGGAAAAACTGTTTTTT,CASSSPRQGLEEKLFF
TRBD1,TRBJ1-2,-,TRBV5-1,TGCGCCAGCAGCCCTGGGGGGACAGGGGACTATGGCTACACCTTC,CASSPGGTGDYGYTF
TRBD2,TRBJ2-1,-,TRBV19,TGTGCCAGTAGTCCCTTTAGCGGGGGGGCCGCGGGCAATGAGCAGTTCTTC,CASSPFSGGAAGNEQFF
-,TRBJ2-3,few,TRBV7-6,TGTGCCAGCAGCTTCATACAGGGAGATGCAGATACGCAGTATTTT,CASSFIQGDADTQYF
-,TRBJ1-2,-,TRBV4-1,TGCGCCAGCAGCCAAGACATCGCCAGAGGCTACACCTTC,CASSQDIARGYTF
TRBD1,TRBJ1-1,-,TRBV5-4,TGTGCCAGCAGCCTCCACAGGGGGCAGGGTGAAGCTTTCTTT,CASSLHRGQGEAFF
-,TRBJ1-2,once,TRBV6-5,TGTGCCAGCAGTTACACCCCACGACTGAATGGCTACACCTTC,CASSYTPRLNGYTF
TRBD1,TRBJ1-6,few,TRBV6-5,TGTGCCAGCAGCTACAGGGGGCCTAATAGTGGTTCACCCCTCCACTTT,CASSYRGPNSGSPLHF
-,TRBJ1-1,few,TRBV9,TGTGCCAGCAGCCCCCTAGTAGGGGGTGATACTGAAGCTTTCTTT,CASSPLVGGDTEAFF
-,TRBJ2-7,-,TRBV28,TGTGCCAGCAGTTTATCGGGTGGCTCCTACGAGCAGTACTTC,CASSLSGGSYEQYF
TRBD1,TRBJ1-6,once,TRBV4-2,TGTGCCAGCAGCCAAAGGACAGGGGACTTTAATTCACCCCTCCACTTT,CASSQRTGDFNSPLHF
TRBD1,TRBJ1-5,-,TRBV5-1,TGCGCCAGCAGCGTGGGGGACAGTTCCAATCAGCCCCAGCATTTT,CASSVGDSSNQPQHF
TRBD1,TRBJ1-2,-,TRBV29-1,TGCAGCGCCCATCCGACAGGGGGTCGTCGGGGCTACACCTTC,CSAHPTGGRRGYTF
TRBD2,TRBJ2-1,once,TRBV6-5,TGTGCCAGCAGTAGGCTAGCGGGAGAAAGGAATGAGCAGTTCTTC,CASSRLAGERNEQFF
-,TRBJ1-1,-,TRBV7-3,TGTGCCAGCAGCTCGAACCAGGGTTCTGAAGCTTTCTTT,CASSSNQGSEAFF
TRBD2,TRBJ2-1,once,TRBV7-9,TGTGCCAGCAGCCATGGGACTAGCGGGGTGAATGAGCAGTTCTTC,CASSHGTSGVNEQFF
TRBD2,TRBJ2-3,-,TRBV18,TGTGCCAGCTCACCGACTAGCGGGGGGGCCGGAGATACGCAGTATTTT,CASSPTSGGAGDTQYF
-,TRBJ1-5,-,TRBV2,TGTGCCAGCAGTGCAGGGTCGGACCAGCCCCAGCATTTT,CASSAGSDQPQHF
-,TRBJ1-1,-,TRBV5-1,TGCGCCAGCAGCCTGGACCTCCCACCCGCTAGGAACACTGAAGCTTTCTTT,CASSLDLPPARNTEAFF
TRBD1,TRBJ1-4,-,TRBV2,TGTGCCAGCAGTGCAGGGGGTGGTGAAAAACTGTTTTTT,CASSAGGGEKLFF
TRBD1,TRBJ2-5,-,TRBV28,TGTGCCAGCAGTGCCCTTCAGGGGGCTTGGGAGACCCAGTACTTC,CASSALQGAWETQYF
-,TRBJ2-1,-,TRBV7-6,TGTGCCAGCAGCCTGGCCGGAGGGCCTCCCTACAATGAGCAGTTCTTC,CASSLAGGPPYNEQFF
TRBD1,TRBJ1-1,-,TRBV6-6,TGTGCCAGCAGAAAGACAGGGGGCCTGCCTGAAGCTTTCTTT,CASRKTGGLPEAFF
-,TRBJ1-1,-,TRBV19,TGTGCCAGTGGCCGGAACACTGAAGCTTTCTTT,CASGRNTEAFF
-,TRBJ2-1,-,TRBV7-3,TGTGCCAGCAGCCCGACGGGTAATGAGCAGTTCTTC,CASSPTGNEQFF
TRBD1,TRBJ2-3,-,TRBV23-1,TGCGCCAGCAGTCAATCGGGACAGCGCACAGATACGCAGTATTTT,CASSQSGQRTDTQYF
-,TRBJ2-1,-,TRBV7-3,TGTGCCAGCAGCCCGACACGCTACAATGAGCAGTTCTTC,CASSPTRYNEQFF